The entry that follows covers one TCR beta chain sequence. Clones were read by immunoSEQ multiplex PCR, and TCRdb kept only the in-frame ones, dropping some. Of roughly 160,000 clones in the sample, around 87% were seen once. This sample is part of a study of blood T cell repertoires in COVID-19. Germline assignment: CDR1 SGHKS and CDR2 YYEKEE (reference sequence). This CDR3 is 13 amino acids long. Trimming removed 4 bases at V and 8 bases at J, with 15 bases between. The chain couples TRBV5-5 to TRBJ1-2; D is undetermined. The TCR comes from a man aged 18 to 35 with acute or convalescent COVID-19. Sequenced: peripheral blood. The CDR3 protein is CASSGPAEGGYTF. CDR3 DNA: TGTGCCAGCAGCGGGCCGGCCGAGGGAGGCTACACCTTC.